This T cell receptor beta chain is from a study of T cell responses to AZD1222 COVID-19 vaccine. General study results and limits: Scientists sampled the repertoires only once the peak T cell response had passed. White British ancestry dominated among donors, who included more females, and clonal diversity was possibly underestimated. The study found Spike-specific TCR breadth and depth rose after two AZD1222 doses.

Here immunoSEQ multiplex PCR was the method, and the copy in TCRdb shows in-frame clones only, minus some. The repertoire includes 70,000 or so clones, around 87% of them detected once, and nearly 25% sits in the top ten. Remarks on this clone: Its specificity is unknown.

Sequencing used peripheral blood, obtained on day 0 of AZD1222 vaccination. This receptor was taken from an adult in good health.

CDR3 sequence reads: CASSLDPGLAGVLAKNIQYF. The CDR3 nucleotides are TGTGCCAGCAGTTTAGATCCGGGACTAGCGGGGGTACTAGCCAAAAACATTCAGTACTTC. This chain joins TRBV28 and TRBJ2-4, with 14 nucleotides matching TRBD2. The V segment lost 2 bases and the J segment 0 bases; nucleotides outside the gene matches: 9. The germline CDR1 and CDR2 sequences are MDHEN and SYDVKM. The CDR3 runs 20 residues.